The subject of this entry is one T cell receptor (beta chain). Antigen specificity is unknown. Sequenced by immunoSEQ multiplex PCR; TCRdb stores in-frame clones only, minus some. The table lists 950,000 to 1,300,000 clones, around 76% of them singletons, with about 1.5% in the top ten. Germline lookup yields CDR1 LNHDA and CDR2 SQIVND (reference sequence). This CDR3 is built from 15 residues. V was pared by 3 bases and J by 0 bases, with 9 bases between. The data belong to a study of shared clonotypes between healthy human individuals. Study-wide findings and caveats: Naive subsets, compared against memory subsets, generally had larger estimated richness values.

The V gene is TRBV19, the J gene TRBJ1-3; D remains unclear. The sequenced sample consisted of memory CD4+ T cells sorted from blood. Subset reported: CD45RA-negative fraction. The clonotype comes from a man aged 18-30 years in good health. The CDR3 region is CASSMYRISGNTIYF. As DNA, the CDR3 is TGTGCCAGTAGTATGTACAGAATCTCTGGAAACACCATATATTTT.